This is a list of T cell receptor beta chains from one sample in a study of human T cells and chemical hapten exposure. TCRdb reprocessed the RACE reads via MiXCR and lists one record per CDR3 protein. The data contain a few hundred thousand distinct CDR3 sequences, approximately 4.4% of them singletons. Here the sequenced sample was whole blood, taken in connection with sensitization to the hapten diphenylcyclopropenone (DPC). Receptors were obtained from a woman aged 50 to 60 with alopecia areata. Some clones in this sample may be carry-over from other donors' samples. Both conserved end residues are part of each CDR3. A D gene is named only where the DNA matches it firmly.

v_call: TRBV10-3
d_call: TRBD1
j_call: TRBJ1-1
cdr3_aa: CAISEAGQLNSEAFF

v_call: TRBV9
d_call: TRBD1
j_call: TRBJ2-3
cdr3_aa: CASMRGQGGGTDTQYF

v_call: TRBV18
d_call: TRBD1
j_call: TRBJ1-5
cdr3_aa: CASSPGQGSYTPQHF

v_call: TRBV9
d_call: .
j_call: TRBJ2-1
cdr3_aa: CASSVNSNEQFF

v_call: TRBV30
d_call: TRBD2
j_call: TRBJ2-7
cdr3_aa: CAWSVLAGGKYEQYF

v_call: TRBV4-3
d_call: .
j_call: TRBJ2-5
cdr3_aa: CASSRVMEGFQETQYF

v_call: TRBV18
d_call: .
j_call: TRBJ2-5
cdr3_aa: CASSPGGETQYF

v_call: TRBV28
d_call: .
j_call: TRBJ2-2
cdr3_aa: CASSLIREAGELFF

v_call: TRBV7-2
d_call: TRBD2
j_call: TRBJ2-1
cdr3_aa: CASSRFKTSGRRDEQFF

v_call: TRBV6-5
d_call: .
j_call: TRBJ2-4
cdr3_aa: CASRSQGNIQYF

v_call: TRBV11-2
d_call: .
j_call: TRBJ1-1
cdr3_aa: CASRGKTDTEAFF

v_call: TRBV4-1
d_call: TRBD2
j_call: TRBJ2-1
cdr3_aa: CASSQLTSGQYNEQFF

v_call: TRBV5-5
d_call: .
j_call: TRBJ1-5
cdr3_aa: CASVPGLSNQPQHF